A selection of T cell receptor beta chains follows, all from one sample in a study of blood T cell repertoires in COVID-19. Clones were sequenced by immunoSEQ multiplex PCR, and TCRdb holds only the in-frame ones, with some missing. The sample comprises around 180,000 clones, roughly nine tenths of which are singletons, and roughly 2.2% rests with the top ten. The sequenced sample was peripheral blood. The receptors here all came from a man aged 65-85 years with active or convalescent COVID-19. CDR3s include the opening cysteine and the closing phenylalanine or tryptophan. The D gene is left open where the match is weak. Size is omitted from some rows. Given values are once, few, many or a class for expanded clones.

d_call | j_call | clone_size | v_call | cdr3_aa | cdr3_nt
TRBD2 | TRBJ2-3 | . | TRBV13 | CASSPRTSGRVRPDTQYF | TGTGCCAGCAGCCCCAGGACTAGCGGGAGGGTTAGGCCAGATACGCAGTATTTT
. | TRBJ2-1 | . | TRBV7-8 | CASSLGSAASYNEQFF | TGTGCCAGCAGCTTAGGTAGTGCGGCCTCCTACAATGAGCAGTTCTTC
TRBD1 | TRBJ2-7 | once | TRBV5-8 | CASSLEGQGSYEQYF | TGTGCCAGCAGCTTGGAGGGACAGGGGTCCTACGAGCAGTACTTC
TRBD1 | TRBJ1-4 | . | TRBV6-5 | CASSPIQGANEKLFF | TGTGCCAGCAGTCCAATCCAGGGGGCTAATGAAAAACTGTTTTTT
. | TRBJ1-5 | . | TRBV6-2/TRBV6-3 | CASSRSGGAGQPQHF | TGTGCCAGCAGTCGGTCCGGAGGGGCTGGTCAGCCCCAGCATTTT
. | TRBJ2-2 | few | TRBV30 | CAWSVHGAGFPGELFF | TGTGCCTGGAGTGTACATGGGGCAGGGTTCCCCGGGGAGCTGTTTTTT
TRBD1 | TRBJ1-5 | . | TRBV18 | CASSRSPGTDSNQPQHF | TGTGCCAGCTCACGAAGCCCCGGGACAGATAGCAATCAGCCCCAGCATTTT
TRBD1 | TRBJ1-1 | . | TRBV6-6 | CATSQNYRGGNTEAFF | TGTGCCACCTCACAAAATTACAGGGGCGGGAACACTGAAGCTTTCTTT
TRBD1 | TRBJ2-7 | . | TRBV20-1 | CSASGGTGNVEQYF | TGCAGTGCTAGTGGGGGGACAGGGAATGTCGAGCAGTACTTC
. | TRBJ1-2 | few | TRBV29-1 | CSVPGGGGYTF | TGCAGCGTCCCGGGGGGCGGTGGCTACACCTTC
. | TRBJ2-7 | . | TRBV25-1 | CASSRLTNSYEQYF | TGTGCCAGCAGTAGGTTGACTAACTCCTACGAGCAGTACTTC